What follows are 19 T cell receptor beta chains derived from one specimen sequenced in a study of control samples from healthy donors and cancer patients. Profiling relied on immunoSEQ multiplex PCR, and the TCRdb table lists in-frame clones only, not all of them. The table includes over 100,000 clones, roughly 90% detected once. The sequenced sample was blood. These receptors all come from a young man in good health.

CDR3 region: CAIIIVLRQGTNSPLHF. DNA for the CDR3: TGTGCCATCATTATTGTGCTGCGACAGGGGACAAATTCACCCCTCCACTTT. The rearrangement uses TRBV10-3 and TRBJ1-6; TRBD1 aligns across 8 bases. V gave up 7 bases and J gave up 7 bases; unmatched junction bases: 15. Germline CDR1 reads ENHRY; CDR2 reads SYGVKD. This CDR3 is built from 17 residues.

The CDR3 spells CATSDSRASGGSSYNEQFF. CDR3 nucleotides: TGTGCCACCAGTGATTCCCGGGCTAGCGGGGGGAGTTCCTACAATGAGCAGTTCTTC. The chain uses TRBV24-1 and TRBJ2-1, with 11 bases lining up with TRBD2. The CDR3 spans 19 residues. The trim removed 2 bases at V and 1 base at J, leaving 9 bases unmatched. The germline V gene encodes CDR1 KGHDR and CDR2 SFDVKD.

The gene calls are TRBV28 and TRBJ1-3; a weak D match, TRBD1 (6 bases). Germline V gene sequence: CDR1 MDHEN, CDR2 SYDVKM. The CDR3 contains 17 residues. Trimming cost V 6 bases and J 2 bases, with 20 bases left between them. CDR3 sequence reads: CASSLNTGSVTGNTIYF. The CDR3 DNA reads TGTGCCAGCAGCCTTAATACAGGGTCTGTGACTGGAAACACCATATATTTT.

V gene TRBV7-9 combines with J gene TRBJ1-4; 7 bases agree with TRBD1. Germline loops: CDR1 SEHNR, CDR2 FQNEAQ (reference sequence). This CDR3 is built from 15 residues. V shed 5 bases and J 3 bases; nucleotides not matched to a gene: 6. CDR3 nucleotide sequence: TGTGCCAGCAGCCCCCAGGGGGTATCTAATGAAAAACTGTTTTTT. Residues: CASSPQGVSNEKLFF. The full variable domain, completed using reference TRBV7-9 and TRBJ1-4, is DTGVSQNPRHKITKRGQNVTFRCDPISEHNRLYWYRQTLGQGPEFLTYFQNEAQLEKSRLLSDRFSAERPKGSFSTLEIQRTEQGDSAMYLCASSPQGVSNEKLFFGSGTQLSVL.

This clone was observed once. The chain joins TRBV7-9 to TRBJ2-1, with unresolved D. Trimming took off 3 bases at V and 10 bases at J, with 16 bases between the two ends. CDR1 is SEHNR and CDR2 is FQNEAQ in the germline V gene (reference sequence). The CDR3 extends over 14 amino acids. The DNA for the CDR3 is TGTGCCAGCAGCTTTTTCTCTAACTTGGGAGAGCAGTTCTTC. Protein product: CASSFFSNLGEQFF.

The CDR3 sequence: CASSSRGSSYEQYF. The CDR3 nucleotides read TGTGCCAGTAGTTCCAGGGGGAGCTCCTACGAGCAGTACTTC. The V call is TRBV19, the J call TRBJ2-7, with 7 bases fitting TRBD1. The V and J ends lost 5 bases and 0 bases, in that order; junction bases with no gene match: 4. Germline-derived CDR1 and CDR2 are LNHDA and SQIVND (reference sequence). The CDR3 has 14 residues.

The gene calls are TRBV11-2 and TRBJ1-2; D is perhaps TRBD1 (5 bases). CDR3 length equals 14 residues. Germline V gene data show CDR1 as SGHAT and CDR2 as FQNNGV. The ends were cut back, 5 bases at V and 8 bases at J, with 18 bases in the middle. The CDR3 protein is CASSPRGGWEGYTF. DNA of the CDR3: TGTGCCAGCAGCCCCCGGGGGGGGTGGGAAGGCTACACCTTC.

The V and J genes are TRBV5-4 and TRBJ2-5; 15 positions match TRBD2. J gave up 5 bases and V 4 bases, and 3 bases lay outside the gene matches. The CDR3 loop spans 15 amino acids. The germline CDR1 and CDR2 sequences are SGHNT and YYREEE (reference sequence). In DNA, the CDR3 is TGTGCCAGCAGCCGCGGGACTAGCGGGGGGGAGACCCAGTACTTC. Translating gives CASSRGTSGGETQYF.

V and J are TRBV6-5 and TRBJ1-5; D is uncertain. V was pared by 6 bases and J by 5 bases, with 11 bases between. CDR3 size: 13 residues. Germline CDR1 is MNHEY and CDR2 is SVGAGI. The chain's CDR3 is CASRFGGYQPQHF. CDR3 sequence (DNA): TGTGCCAGCAGGTTTGGAGGTTATCAGCCCCAGCATTTT.

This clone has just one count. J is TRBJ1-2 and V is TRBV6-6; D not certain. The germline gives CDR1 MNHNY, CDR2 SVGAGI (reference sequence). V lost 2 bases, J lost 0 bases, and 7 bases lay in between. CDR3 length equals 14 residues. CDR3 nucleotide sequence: TGTGCCAGCAGTTACGGCAGAACTAACTATGGCTACACCTTC. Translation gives CASSYGRTNYGYTF.

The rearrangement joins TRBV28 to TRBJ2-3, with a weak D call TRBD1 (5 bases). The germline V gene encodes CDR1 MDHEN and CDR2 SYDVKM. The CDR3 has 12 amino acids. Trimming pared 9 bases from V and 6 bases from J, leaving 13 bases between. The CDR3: CASWGAMDTQYF. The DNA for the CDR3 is TGTGCCAGTTGGGGCGCGATGGATACGCAGTATTTT.

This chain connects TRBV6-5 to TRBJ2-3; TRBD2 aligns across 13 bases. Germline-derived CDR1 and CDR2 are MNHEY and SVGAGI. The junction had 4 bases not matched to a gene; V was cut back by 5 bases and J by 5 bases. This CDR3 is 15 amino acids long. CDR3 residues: CASSRLAGGLDTQYF. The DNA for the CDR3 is TGTGCCAGCAGTCGACTAGCGGGGGGACTAGATACGCAGTATTTT.

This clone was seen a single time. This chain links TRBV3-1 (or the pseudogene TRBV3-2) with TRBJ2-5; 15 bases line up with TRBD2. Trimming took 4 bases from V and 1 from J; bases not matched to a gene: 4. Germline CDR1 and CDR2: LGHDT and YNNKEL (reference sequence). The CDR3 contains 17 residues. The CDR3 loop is CASSLRTSGGAQETQYF. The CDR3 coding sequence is TGTGCCAGCAGCCTTCGGACTAGCGGGGGGGCCCAAGAGACCCAGTACTTC.

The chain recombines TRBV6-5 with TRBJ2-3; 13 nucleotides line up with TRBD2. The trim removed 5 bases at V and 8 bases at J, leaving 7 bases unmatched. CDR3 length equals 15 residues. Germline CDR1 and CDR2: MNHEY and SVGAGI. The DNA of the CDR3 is TGTGCCAGCAGTCAGACTAGCGGGGGGTCTGTTACGCAGTATTTT. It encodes CASSQTSGGSVTQYF.

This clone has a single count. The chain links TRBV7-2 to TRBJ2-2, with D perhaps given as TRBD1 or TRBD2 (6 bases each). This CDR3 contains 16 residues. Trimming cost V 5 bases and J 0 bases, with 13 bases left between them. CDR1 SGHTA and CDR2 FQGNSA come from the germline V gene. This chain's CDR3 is CASSLRDTANTGELFF. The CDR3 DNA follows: TGTGCCAGCAGCCTGCGGGACACGGCGAACACCGGGGAGCTGTTTTTT. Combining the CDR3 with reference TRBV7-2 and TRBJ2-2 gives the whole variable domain GAGVSQSPSNKVTEKGKDVELRCDPISGHTALYWYRQSLGQGLEFLIYFQGNSAPDKSGLPSDRFSAERTGGSVSTLTIQRTQQEDSAVYLCASSLRDTANTGELFFGEGSRLTVL.

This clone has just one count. CDR3 DNA: TGTGCCAGCAGCCGGCCCGGGGGAGAGCAGCCCCAGCATTTT. Translated, it gives CASSRPGGEQPQHF. V usage is TRBV6-2 or TRBV6-3 and J usage is TRBJ1-5, with D possibly being TRBD1 (5 bases). This CDR3 spans 14 amino acids. CDR1 and CDR2 (germline): MNHEY, SVGEGT. Trimming shortened V by 6 bases and J by 7 bases, and 16 bases separated the two germline ends.

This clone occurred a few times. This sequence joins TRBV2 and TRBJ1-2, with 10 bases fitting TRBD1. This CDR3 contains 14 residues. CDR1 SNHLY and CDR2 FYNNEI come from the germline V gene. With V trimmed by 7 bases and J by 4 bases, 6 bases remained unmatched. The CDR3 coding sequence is TGTGCCAGCATGGGGGACAGGGGCGTCTATGGCTACACCTTC. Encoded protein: CASMGDRGVYGYTF.

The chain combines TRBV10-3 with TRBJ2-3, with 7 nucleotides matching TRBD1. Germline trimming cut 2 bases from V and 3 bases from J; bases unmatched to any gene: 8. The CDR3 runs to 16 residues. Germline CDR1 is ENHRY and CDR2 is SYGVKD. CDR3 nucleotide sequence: TGTGCCATCAGTGAGAGGGTGACAGGGAAAACAGATACGCAGTATTTT. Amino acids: CAISERVTGKTDTQYF.

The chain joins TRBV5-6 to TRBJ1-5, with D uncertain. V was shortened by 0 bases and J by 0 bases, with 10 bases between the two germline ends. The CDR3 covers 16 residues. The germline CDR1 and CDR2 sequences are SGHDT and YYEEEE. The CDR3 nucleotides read TGTGCCAGCAGCTTGGCGTTAGAGGGTAGCAATCAGCCCCAGCATTTT. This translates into CASSLALEGSNQPQHF.